What follows are 16 T cell receptor beta chains derived from one specimen sequenced in a study of T cell responses to AZD1222 COVID-19 vaccine. Here immunoSEQ multiplex PCR was the method, and the copy in TCRdb shows in-frame clones only, minus some. The table lists 150,000 or so clones, 90% of them singletons. The sequencing here drew on peripheral blood, taken on day 0 of AZD1222 vaccination. Receptor source: an adult in good health.

V is TRBV9 and J is TRBJ2-5; 15 nucleotides align to TRBD2. The germline V gene encodes CDR1 SGDLS and CDR2 YYNGEE. The CDR3 is made up of 17 amino acids. The V and J ends lost 3 bases and 1 base, in that order; junction bases with no gene match: 4. The CDR3 sequence: CASSEGLAGGSQETQYF. The CDR3 DNA reads as TGTGCCAGCAGCGAAGGACTAGCGGGAGGGTCCCAAGAGACCCAGTACTTC.

The chain couples TRBV3-1 (or the pseudogene TRBV3-2) to TRBJ2-1; TRBD2 agrees at 10 bases. Germline V gene data show CDR1 as LGHDT and CDR2 as YNNKEL (reference sequence). There are 20 residues in the CDR3. The junction had 16 bases not matched to a gene; V was cut back by 1 base and J by 4 bases. CDR3 DNA sequence: TGTGCCAGCAGCCAAGGTCTAGCGGGAGTACACTCTCCTCAGTACAATGAGCAGTTCTTC. It is translated as CASSQGLAGVHSPQYNEQFF.

CDR3 bases: TGTGCCAGCAGCATAAGTCGCCAGGGGGACGCTTTCTTT. Its translation is CASSISRQGDAFF. This chain connects TRBV3-1 (or the pseudogene TRBV3-2) to TRBJ1-1; 7 bases map to TRBD1. Germline values: CDR1 LGHDT, CDR2 YNNKEL (reference sequence). The CDR3 covers 13 residues. V gave up 5 bases and J gave up 11 bases; unmatched junction bases: 11.

The chain has TRBV12-5 and TRBJ1-6; 7 bases align to TRBD1. Germline V gene sequence: CDR1 LGHNT, CDR2 FRNRAP. The CDR3 runs 17 residues. The ends lost 1 base at V and 3 bases at J; junction bases unmatched: 6. CDR3 amino acids: CASGLGGTVLYNSPLHF. Here the CDR3 DNA reads TGTGCTAGTGGTTTGGGCGGGACAGTTCTCTATAATTCACCCCTCCACTTT.

In its sample, this clone was seen once. The J gene is TRBJ2-1, the V gene TRBV6-4; the D call may be TRBD1 or TRBD2 (7 bases each). The V end was cut by 2 bases, the J end by 5 bases, with 16 bases between. Germline CDR1 is MRHNA and CDR2 is SNTAGT. This CDR3 spans 16 amino acids. The CDR3 coding sequence is TGTGCCAGCAGTGACAAAGACAGGGAGGGAAACAATGAGCAGTTCTTC. This gives the protein CASSDKDREGNNEQFF.

The chain's CDR3 is CASRSGGSYGYTF. CDR3 in DNA: TGTGCCAGCAGGTCAGGGGGCTCCTATGGCTACACCTTC. This chain connects TRBV5-4 to TRBJ1-2; 8 bases agree with TRBD1. Trimming at V came to 5 bases and at J to 4 bases, leaving 4 bases not matched to a gene. The germline V gene has CDR1 SGHNT and CDR2 YYREEE (reference sequence). CDR3 length: 13 amino acids.

Concerning this clone itself: The sample contains more than one DNA sequence encoding this CDR3. V is TRBV24-1 and J is TRBJ2-2; D not certain. V was clipped by 1 base and J by 3 bases, with 5 bases between them. The CDR3 contains 14 residues. Germline CDR1 KGHDR, CDR2 SFDVKD. The CDR3 coding sequence is TGTGCCACCAGTGATTTTAGGGACACCGGGGAGCTGTTTTTT. Protein: CATSDFRDTGELFF.

The chain combines TRBV23-1 with TRBJ2-3; maybe TRBD1 (6 bases). TRBV23-1 is labeled an ORF, and its function is uncertain. CDR3 size: 14 residues. The V end lost 4 bases, the J end lost 4 bases, and 12 bases lay between the germline ends. The CDR3 DNA is TGCGCCAGCAGTCTGGACAGTCCCCCAGATACGCAGTATTTT. Encoded protein: CASSLDSPPDTQYF.

This chain links TRBV12-5 with TRBJ2-3, with 9 bases lining up with TRBD2. The CDR3 covers 15 residues. Germline V gives CDR1 LGHNT, CDR2 FRNRAP. V dropped 3 bases and J dropped 1; count of bases not matched to a gene: 2. The CDR3 protein is CASGFSGSGTDTQYF. CDR3 DNA sequence: TGTGCTAGTGGTTTTAGCGGGAGTGGCACAGATACGCAGTATTTT.

The chain combines TRBV15 with TRBJ2-1, with D hard to call. Trimming pared 3 bases from V and 9 bases from J, leaving 15 bases between. The CDR3 sequence is 14 residues long. Germline loops: CDR1 LNHNV, CDR2 YYDKDF (reference sequence). The DNA of the CDR3 is TGTGCCACCAGCAGGCCCCCAGGTGGCGGTGAGCAGTTCTTC. Translated: CATSRPPGGGEQFF.

CDR3 sequence (DNA): TGTGCCTGGAACAGGGGGTTATCCTACGAGCAGTACTTC. As protein: CAWNRGLSYEQYF. The J gene is TRBJ2-7, the V gene TRBV30, with 8 bases that match TRBD1. This CDR3 has 13 residues. V shed 4 bases, J shed 1 base, and the junction held 3 bases outside the gene matches. Germline values: CDR1 GTSNPN, CDR2 SVGIG (reference sequence).

The chain employs TRBV6-5 and TRBJ2-7; possibly TRBD2 for D (6 bases). Trimming shortened V by 0 bases and J by 1 base, and 10 bases separated the two germline ends. The germline gives CDR1 MNHEY, CDR2 SVGAGI. The CDR3 contains 15 residues. The CDR3 protein is CASSYSSGPSYEQYF. The DNA of the CDR3 is TGTGCCAGCAGTTACTCTAGCGGACCTTCCTACGAGCAGTACTTC.

This chain uses TRBV10-2 with TRBJ2-6; D possibly matches TRBD1 or TRBD2 (6 bases each). CDR3 length: 17 amino acids. The germline gives CDR1 WSHSY, CDR2 SAAADI. The germline V and J ends were trimmed by 8 bases and 4 bases, with 21 bases remaining between them. CDR3 coding DNA: TGCGCCAGCGCGTGGAGGGACACGAGCACCGGGGCCAACGTCCTGACTTTC. Amino acid sequence: CASAWRDTSTGANVLTF.

This clone was detected once. The V gene is TRBV6-5, the J gene TRBJ2-3, with D unclear. This CDR3 comprises 14 residues. Germline V gene sequence: CDR1 MNHEY, CDR2 SVGAGI. V dropped 6 bases and J dropped 3 bases, with 13 bases sitting between them. CDR3 protein: CASRNRVRTDTQYF. The CDR3 coding sequence is TGTGCCAGCAGAAACAGAGTTAGGACAGATACGCAGTATTTT.

V and J are TRBV5-6 and TRBJ2-1; D might be TRBD1 (6 bases). CDR1 is SGHDT, CDR2 YYEEEE, per germline. V lost 2 bases, J lost 8 bases, and 17 bases lay in between. This CDR3 has 15 residues. DNA for the CDR3: TGTGCCAGCAGCTTTAGGGGGACCACGGACGATGAGCAGTTCTTC. It codes for CASSFRGTTDDEQFF.

V is TRBV20-1 and J is TRBJ1-5; D is ambiguous. V was pared by 3 bases and J by 0 bases, with 15 bases between. This CDR3 has 16 residues. Germline loops: CDR1 DFQATT, CDR2 SNEGSKA (reference sequence). The CDR3 DNA follows: TGCAGTGCTAGTAGTATGGACGGCCTTAGCAATCAGCCCCAGCATTTT. Translated: CSASSMDGLSNQPQHF.